This T cell receptor beta chain was observed in a study of neurological immune-mediated disorders. This clonotype was counted ten times or more. The germline CDR1 and CDR2 sequences are MNHNS and SASEGT. This CDR3 is built from 13 residues. The V end was cut by 7 bases, the J end by 5 bases, with 12 bases between. Over 160 million TCR-beta sequences from 15-18 subjects were obtained in each sequencing run. TCRdb passed the 5' RACE reads through MiXCR, listing each CDR3 protein once. The data contain around 31,000 distinct CDR3 sequences, 4% of them singletons. Among the participants, healthy controls were blood bank volunteers in Maryland, USA. The sorted libraries drew on 900,000 to 1,000,000 T cells that were CD4+ or CD8+.

What was sequenced was CD4+ T cells from blood. The TCR was taken from a woman in her forties in good health. V usage is TRBV6-1 and J usage is TRBJ1-3; D remains unclear. The CDR3 sequence: CASNTAARNTIYF. The CDR3 nucleotides read TGTGCCAGCAACACGGCAGCGCGAAACACCATATATTTT.